This TCR beta chain was identified during a study of T cell responses to AZD1222 COVID-19 vaccine. Clones were read by immunoSEQ multiplex PCR, and TCRdb kept only the in-frame ones, dropping some. Of roughly 97,000 clones listed, 70% to 90% were seen once; the top ten hold roughly 2.8%. About this clone: Its target is not known.

The CDR3 covers 15 residues. The V end was cut by 1 base, the J end by 4 bases, with 13 bases between. Germline CDR1 is LGHDT and CDR2 is YNNKEL (reference sequence). Broader study findings: There were repertoire samples only from the period after the peak T cell response.

The chain employs TRBV3-1 (or the pseudogene TRBV3-2) and TRBJ1-2; D ambiguous. The source material was peripheral blood, sampled on day 0 of AZD1222 vaccination. The receptor was isolated from an adult in good health. In DNA, the CDR3 is TGTGCCAGCAGCCAAGGTGCAAGCGGTGGCTATGGCTACACCTTC. Protein sequence: CASSQGASGGYGYTF.